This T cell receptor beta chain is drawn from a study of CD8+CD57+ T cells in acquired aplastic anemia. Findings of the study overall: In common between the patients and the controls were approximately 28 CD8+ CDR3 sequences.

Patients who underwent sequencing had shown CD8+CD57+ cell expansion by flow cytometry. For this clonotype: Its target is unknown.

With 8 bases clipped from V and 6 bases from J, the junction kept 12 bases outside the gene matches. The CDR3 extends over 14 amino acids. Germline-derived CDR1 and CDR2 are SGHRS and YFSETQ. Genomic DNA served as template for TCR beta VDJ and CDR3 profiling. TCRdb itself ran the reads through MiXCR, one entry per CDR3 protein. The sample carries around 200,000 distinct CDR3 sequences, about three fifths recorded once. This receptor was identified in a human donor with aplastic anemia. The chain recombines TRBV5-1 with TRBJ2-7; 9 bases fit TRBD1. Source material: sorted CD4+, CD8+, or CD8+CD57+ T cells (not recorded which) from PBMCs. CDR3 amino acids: CASRTGTGSLEQYF. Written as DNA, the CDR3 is TGCGCCAGTCGGACCGGGACAGGGTCCCTCGAGCAGTACTTC.